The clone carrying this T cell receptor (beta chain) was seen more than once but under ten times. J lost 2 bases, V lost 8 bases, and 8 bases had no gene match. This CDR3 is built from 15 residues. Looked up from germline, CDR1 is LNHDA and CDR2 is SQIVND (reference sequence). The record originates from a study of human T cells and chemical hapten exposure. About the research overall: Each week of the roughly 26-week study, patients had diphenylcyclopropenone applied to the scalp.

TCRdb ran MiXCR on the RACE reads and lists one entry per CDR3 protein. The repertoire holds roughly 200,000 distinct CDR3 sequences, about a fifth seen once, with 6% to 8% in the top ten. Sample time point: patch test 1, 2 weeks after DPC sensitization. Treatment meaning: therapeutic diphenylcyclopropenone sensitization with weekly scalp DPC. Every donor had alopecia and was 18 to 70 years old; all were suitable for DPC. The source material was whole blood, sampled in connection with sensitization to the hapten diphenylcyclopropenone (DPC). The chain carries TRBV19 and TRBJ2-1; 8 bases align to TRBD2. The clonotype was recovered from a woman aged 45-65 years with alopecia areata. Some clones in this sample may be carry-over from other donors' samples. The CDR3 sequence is CASGPSGGTYNEQFF. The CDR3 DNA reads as TGTGCCAGTGGTCCAAGCGGGGGTACCTACAATGAGCAGTTCTTC. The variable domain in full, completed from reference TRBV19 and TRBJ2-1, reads DGGITQSPKYLFRKEGQNVTLSCEQNLNHDAMYWYRQDPGQGLRLIYYSQIVNDFQKGDIAEGYSVSREKKESFPLTVTSAQKNPTAFYLCASGPSGGTYNEQFFGPGTRLTVL.